This TCR beta chain was identified during a study of OX40 agonist ivuxolimab in advanced cancers. As for this clone: One end of the junction does not line up with germline, which may come from a read error.

Clones were read by immunoSEQ multiplex PCR, and TCRdb kept only the in-frame ones, dropping some. This sample yields some 38,000 clones, of which 89% are seen a single time; 40% to 45% belongs to the top ten. The CDR3 runs 13 residues. The chain recombines TRBV23-1 with TRBJ1-1, with a tentative D call TRBD1 (6 bases). TRBV23-1 is reported as an ORF; its role is uncertain. The receptor comes from an adult with an advanced solid tumor such as melanoma, head and neck, liver or kidney cancer. Sequences were derived from CD4+ or CD8+ T cells sorted from blood, sampled in a trial of the OX40 agonist ivuxolimab. In DNA form, the CDR3 reads TGTCGGCAGGGGAGAAACATGAACACTGAAGCTTTCTTT. Residues: CRQGRNMNTEAFF.